The rows below give T cell receptor beta chains drawn from one sample of a study of shared clonotypes between healthy human individuals. Some clones are missing from TCRdb's copy, which holds only in-frame ones; the method was immunoSEQ multiplex PCR. Among more than 2 million clones listed, about 94% were seen once. Sequences were obtained from naive CD8+ T cells sorted from blood. These receptors were obtained from a man younger than 30 in good health. CDR3s include the opening cysteine and the closing phenylalanine or tryptophan. D genes are given only for firm matches. Size values are once, few and many counts, or a class for expanded clones, and some rows have none.

j_call,d_call,clone_size,v_call,cdr3_length,cdr3_aa,cdr3_nt
TRBJ1-1,TRBD1,NA,TRBV6-5,16,CASSLAPTGVNTEAFF,TGTGCCAGCAGTTTAGCCCCTACAGGGGTGAACACTGAAGCTTTCTTT
TRBJ2-1,TRBD2,once,TRBV5-6,15,CASSISGGSRNEQFF,TGTGCCAGCAGTATTTCGGGCGGGAGTAGGAATGAGCAGTTCTTC
TRBJ2-1,NA,NA,TRBV11-2,14,CASSLIDPTHEQFF,TGTGCCAGCAGCTTAATCGATCCGACACATGAGCAGTTCTTC
TRBJ2-7,TRBD2,NA,TRBV6-5,15,CASSYGGSGTYEQYF,TGTGCCAGCAGTTACGGCGGTAGCGGGACCTACGAGCAGTACTTC
TRBJ1-2,TRBD1,NA,TRBV6-6,15,CASSWTLQGSAGYTF,TGTGCCAGCAGTTGGACCTTACAGGGGTCTGCAGGCTACACCTTC
TRBJ2-1,TRBD2,NA,TRBV10-3,16,CAISDPPGGASNEQFF,TGTGCCATCAGTGACCCACCGGGGGGGGCTTCCAATGAGCAGTTCTTC
TRBJ2-1,NA,NA,TRBV30,11,CAWSVLGEQFF,TGTGCCTGGAGTGTTTTGGGTGAGCAGTTCTTC
TRBJ1-5,NA,once,TRBV27,13,CASSLVIDQPQHF,TGTGCCAGCTCTCTGGTTATAGATCAGCCCCAGCATTTT
TRBJ2-7,NA,NA,TRBV2,13,CASSGGRGYEQYF,TGTGCCAGCAGTGGAGGGAGAGGGTACGAGCAGTACTTC
TRBJ2-1,NA,NA,TRBV11-2,14,CASSLGGPYNEQFF,TGTGCCAGCAGCTTAGGCGGACCCTACAATGAGCAGTTCTTC
TRBJ1-2,TRBD1,NA,TRBV25-1,14,CASSGTGDWNGYTF,TGTGCCAGCAGTGGCACAGGGGACTGGAATGGCTACACCTTC
TRBJ1-2,NA,once,TRBV4-3,16,CASSQDRSAGSYGYTF,TGCGCCAGCAGCCAAGATAGGTCGGCAGGGTCCTATGGCTACACCTTC
TRBJ2-7,NA,NA,TRBV30,14,CAWSVQRITYEQYF,TGTGCCTGGAGTGTACAGCGCATCACCTACGAGCAGTACTTC
TRBJ1-2,NA,NA,TRBV5-6,13,CASRLGGVDGYTF,TGTGCCAGCAGGTTGGGCGGTGTTGACGGCTACACCTTC
TRBJ2-7,NA,NA,TRBV5-4,13,CASRTWSSYEQYF,TGTGCCAGCAGGACTTGGAGCTCCTACGAGCAGTACTTC
TRBJ2-3,TRBD1,NA,TRBV27,16,CASTTVLGQGIDTQYF,TGTGCCAGCACCACTGTATTGGGACAGGGAATAGATACGCAGTATTTT
TRBJ2-7,NA,NA,TRBV7-9,13,CASSLAGAYEQYF,TGTGCCAGCAGCTTAGCAGGAGCCTACGAGCAGTACTTC
TRBJ2-3,NA,NA,TRBV2,14,CASSEVGGPDTQYF,TGTGCCAGCAGTGAAGTAGGGGGACCAGATACGCAGTATTTT
TRBJ2-1,TRBD2,NA,TRBV19,15,CATKAYREAQDEQFF,TGTGCCACTAAGGCCTACCGGGAGGCGCAAGATGAGCAGTTCTTC
TRBJ2-7,NA,once,TRBV6-4,15,CASSDISGFPYEQYF,TGTGCCAGCAGTGATATAAGCGGTTTCCCCTACGAGCAGTACTTC
TRBJ2-1,TRBD2,NA,TRBV5-1,16,CASSGTGTSGGNEQFF,TGCGCCAGCAGCGGAACCGGGACTAGCGGGGGAAATGAGCAGTTCTTC
TRBJ1-2,NA,NA,TRBV6-1,13,CASSWGQGYGYTF,TGTGCCAGCAGTTGGGGGCAGGGCTATGGCTACACCTTC
TRBJ2-5,NA,NA,TRBV29-1,11,CSVEDQETQYF,TGCAGCGTTGAAGATCAAGAGACCCAGTACTTC
TRBJ2-5,TRBD2,NA,TRBV2,16,CASRSSGGAGEETQYF,TGTGCCAGCAGATCCAGCGGGGGGGCCGGGGAGGAGACCCAGTACTTC
TRBJ2-2,TRBD2,NA,TRBV6-5,15,CASSYSVGGNGELFF,TGTGCCAGCAGTTACTCGGTGGGGGGGAATGGGGAGCTGTTTTTT
TRBJ1-1,TRBD1,NA,TRBV5-6,12,CASSWTTGRAFF,TGTGCCAGCAGCTGGACGACAGGGCGAGCTTTCTTT
TRBJ1-1,NA,NA,TRBV28,18,CASSTTLTDSSLNTEAFF,TGTGCCAGCAGCACGACACTCACGGACAGTTCGCTGAACACTGAAGCTTTCTTT
TRBJ2-2,NA,NA,TRBV28,12,CASSFRTGELFF,TGTGCCAGCAGTTTTAGGACCGGGGAGCTGTTTTTT
TRBJ2-2,TRBD2,NA,TRBV4-3,18,CASSHHGTSGRVTGELFF,TGCGCCAGCAGCCACCATGGGACTAGCGGGAGAGTCACCGGGGAGCTGTTTTTT
TRBJ2-1,TRBD2,NA,TRBV9,17,CASSVARSGSSYNEQFF,TGTGCCAGCAGCGTAGCTCGTAGCGGGAGTTCCTACAATGAGCAGTTCTTC
TRBJ2-2,TRBD2,NA,TRBV6-6,16,CASSYMTSGNTGELFF,TGTGCCAGCAGTTACATGACTAGCGGTAACACTGGGGAGCTGTTTTTT
TRBJ2-1,NA,NA,TRBV29-1,12,CSVWTGDNEQFF,TGCAGCGTTTGGACTGGCGACAATGAGCAGTTCTTC
TRBJ2-1,NA,NA,TRBV13,12,CASSEGGGEQFF,TGTGCCAGCAGCGAGGGGGGTGGTGAGCAGTTCTTC
TRBJ2-7,NA,NA,TRBV4-3,15,CASSQDPGGAYEQYF,TGCGCCAGCAGCCAAGATCCTGGTGGGGCGTACGAGCAGTACTTC
TRBJ2-7,TRBD1,few,TRBV27,14,CASSLGDSSYEQYF,TGTGCCAGCAGTTTAGGGGACAGCTCCTACGAGCAGTACTTC
TRBJ2-7,TRBD2,NA,TRBV10-2,16,CASSESGGLAAYEQYF,TGCGCCAGCAGTGAAAGCGGGGGACTAGCGGCCTACGAGCAGTACTTC
TRBJ2-7,NA,NA,TRBV7-9,13,CASSPSWAYEQYF,TGTGCCAGCAGCCCTAGTTGGGCCTACGAGCAGTACTTC
TRBJ2-2,TRBD1,NA,TRBV6-5,13,CASSTQGPGELFF,TGTGCCAGCAGTACACAGGGGCCCGGGGAGCTGTTTTTT
TRBJ1-1,TRBD1,NA,TRBV9,14,CASSATGVNTEAFF,TGTGCCAGCAGCGCGACAGGGGTCAACACTGAAGCTTTCTTT
TRBJ2-7,TRBD1,NA,TRBV30,13,CAWGQGLNYEQYF,TGTGCCTGGGGACAGGGGCTTAATTACGAGCAGTACTTC
TRBJ1-5,NA,NA,TRBV19,12,CASNLFGQPQHF,TGTGCCAGTAATTTGTTTGGTCAGCCCCAGCATTTT
TRBJ2-3,NA,NA,TRBV7-8,16,CASSLVAGSSTDTQYF,TGTGCCAGCAGCTTAGTCGCAGGTTCAAGCACAGATACGCAGTATTTT
TRBJ2-3,TRBD2,NA,TRBV5-1,16,CASSFRLAGLTDTQYF,TGCGCCAGCAGCTTCAGACTAGCGGGACTTACAGATACGCAGTATTTT
TRBJ2-5,NA,NA,TRBV7-2,14,CASSGLDRQETQYF,TGTGCCAGCAGCGGACTGGACAGACAAGAGACCCAGTACTTC
TRBJ2-1,TRBD2,NA,TRBV6-4,16,CASSDSNSGRWNEQFF,TGTGCCAGCAGTGACTCGAATAGCGGGAGGTGGAATGAGCAGTTCTTC
TRBJ1-2,TRBD1,NA,TRBV5-4,14,CASSVDRGIYGYTF,TGTGCCAGCAGCGTCGACAGGGGCATCTATGGCTACACCTTC